This entry lists 9 T cell receptor beta chains sequenced from one sample in a study of blood T cell repertoires in COVID-19 (TCRdb year 2020). The library came from the immunoSEQ multiplex PCR assay. TCRdb limited this immuneACCESS table to in-frame rearrangements with V and J called. A share of clones is missing; checked studies link under half to unresolved V genes, and the rest is unexplained. Counted in this sample were 120,000 or so clones; under 95% of them appeared once. The leading ten clones occupy approximately 3.5% of the sample. Material for sequencing was peripheral blood. These receptors all come from a man aged 50-60 years with active COVID-19.

This sequence joins TRBV29-1 and TRBJ1-2; 8 nucleotides align to TRBD1. The trim removed 5 bases at V and 5 bases at J, leaving 7 bases unmatched. Germline CDR1 reads SQVTM; CDR2 reads ANQGSEA. The CDR3 spans 13 residues. The CDR3 is CSVPGQGRYGYTF. CDR3 DNA sequence: TGCAGCGTTCCTGGACAGGGACGGTATGGCTACACCTTC.

Only a few counts were recorded for this clone. The chain recombines TRBV18 with TRBJ1-2, with D perhaps TRBD1 (5 bases). Germline V gives CDR1 KGHSH, CDR2 LQKENI. The germline V and J ends were trimmed by 0 bases and 0 bases, with 5 bases remaining between them. The CDR3 sequence is 14 residues long. The DNA for the CDR3 is TGTGCCAGCTCACCACCGACAGCTAACTATGGCTACACCTTC. Its translation is CASSPPTANYGYTF.

DNA of the CDR3: TGTGCCAGCAGCCAACAGGGGAATAATTCACCCCTCCACTTT. It specifies CASSQQGNNSPLHF. V gene TRBV4-2 combines with J gene TRBJ1-6, with D possibly TRBD1 on 6 matching bases. CDR3 size: 14 residues. CDR1 and CDR2 (germline): LGHNA, YNFKEQ. Trimming took 2 bases from V and 5 from J, leaving 7 bases between them.

The chain has TRBV18 and TRBJ2-2; D is perhaps TRBD1 (6 bases). Germline V CDR1 and CDR2: KGHSH, LQKENI. Trimming shortened V by 3 bases and J by 6 bases, and 20 bases separated the two germline ends. The CDR3 loop spans 17 amino acids. The chain's CDR3 is CASSPDIDRSRAGELFF. CDR3 sequence (DNA): TGTGCCAGCTCACCCGACATTGACAGGTCACGCGCCGGGGAGCTGTTTTTT.

CDR3 amino acids: CASSPVIGETQYF. The CDR3 bases are TGTGCCAGCTCACCGGTGATCGGAGAGACCCAGTACTTC. The genes are TRBV18 and TRBJ2-5; D unclear. Trimming shortened V by 3 bases and J by 4 bases, and 9 bases separated the two germline ends. Looked up from germline, CDR1 is KGHSH and CDR2 is LQKENI. The length of the CDR3 is 13 residues.

This clone was found once. The chain recombines TRBV7-2 with TRBJ2-3, with 9 bases lining up with TRBD2. CDR1 is SGHTA and CDR2 is FQGNSA in the germline V gene. This CDR3 has 15 amino acids. V shed 6 bases and J 4 bases; nucleotides not matched to a gene: 8. The CDR3 loop reads CASRKEREEPDTQYF. DNA for the CDR3: TGTGCCAGCAGGAAAGAGCGGGAGGAGCCAGATACGCAGTATTTT.

This clone came up a few times. This chain joins TRBV9 and TRBJ2-5; TRBD1 agrees at 8 bases. Germline V gene lookup returns CDR1 SGDLS and CDR2 YYNGEE. With V trimmed by 4 bases and J by 0 bases, 8 bases remained unmatched. There are 16 residues in the CDR3. The CDR3 loop is CASSPGTGEYQETQYF. The CDR3 region has the DNA TGTGCCAGCAGCCCTGGGACAGGCGAGTACCAAGAGACCCAGTACTTC.

The rearrangement links TRBV6-5 to TRBJ2-7; 9 nucleotides line up with TRBD2. CDR1 and CDR2 (germline): MNHEY, SVGAGI. The ends lost 6 bases at V and 0 bases at J; junction bases unmatched: 6. CDR3 length equals 15 residues. CDR3 nucleotide sequence: TGTGCCAGCAGGCCTAGCGGGGAGACCTCCTACGAGCAGTACGTC. Translated, it gives CASRPSGETSYEQYV.

The CDR3: CASRTQASKDGYTF. CDR3 DNA sequence: TGTGCCAGCAGGACCCAGGCCAGCAAAGATGGCTACACCTTC. The rearrangement joins TRBV3-1 (or the pseudogene TRBV3-2) to TRBJ1-2; no reliable D call. The CDR3 runs 14 residues. Trimming removed 6 bases at V and 6 bases at J, with 17 bases between. Germline-derived CDR1 and CDR2 are LGHDT and YNNKEL (reference sequence).